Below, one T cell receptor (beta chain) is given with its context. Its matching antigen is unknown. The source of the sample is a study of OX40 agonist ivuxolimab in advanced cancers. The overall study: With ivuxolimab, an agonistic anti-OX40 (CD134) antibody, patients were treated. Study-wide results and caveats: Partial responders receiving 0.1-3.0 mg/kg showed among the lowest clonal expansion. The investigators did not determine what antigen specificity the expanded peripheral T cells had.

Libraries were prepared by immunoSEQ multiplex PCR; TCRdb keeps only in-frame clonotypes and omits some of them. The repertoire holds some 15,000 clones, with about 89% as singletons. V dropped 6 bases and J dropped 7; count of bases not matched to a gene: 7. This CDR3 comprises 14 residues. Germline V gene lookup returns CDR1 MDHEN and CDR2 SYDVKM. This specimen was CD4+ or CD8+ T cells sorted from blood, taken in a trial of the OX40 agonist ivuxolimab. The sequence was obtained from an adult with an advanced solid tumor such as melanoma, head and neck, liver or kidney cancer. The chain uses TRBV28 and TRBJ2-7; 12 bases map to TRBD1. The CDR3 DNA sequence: TGTGCCAGCAGGGGGACAGGGGGCGCGAGGGAGCAGTACTTC. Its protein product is CASRGTGGAREQYF.